Each of the 10 T cell receptor beta chains below was sequenced from the same sample in a study of neurological immune-mediated disorders. TCRdb called the 5' RACE reads again in MiXCR, with one record for every CDR3 protein. The sample contains about 58,000 distinct CDR3 sequences, more than 3% of which appear only once. The sequenced sample was PBMCs. These receptors originate from a woman aged 55-70 years with multiple sclerosis.

The chain has TRBV25-1 and TRBJ2-1, with 16 bases lining up with TRBD2. CDR1 MGHDK and CDR2 SYGVNS come from the germline V gene. The CDR3 runs 21 residues. Unmatched junction bases numbered 17, after V lost 4 bases and J lost 5 bases. The CDR3 region is CASSAYPGLAGGPGMNNEQFF. In nucleotides, the CDR3 is TGTGCCAGCAGTGCGTACCCGGGACTAGCGGGGGGGCCGGGAATGAACAATGAGCAGTTCTTC.

This clonotype was observed many times. The CDR3 DNA is TGTGCCAGCAGCTTCTACCCGGGAACCAATCAAGAGACCCAGTACTTC. Protein sequence: CASSFYPGTNQETQYF. The chain recombines TRBV5-5 with TRBJ2-5, with TRBD2 as a possible D gene (5 bases). The CDR3 is 16 amino acids. Germline lookup yields CDR1 SGHKS and CDR2 YYEKEE (reference sequence). Between the trimmed V and J ends, which lost 2 bases and 2 bases, there was a span of 16 bases.

This clonotype was seen many times. This chain joins TRBV4-1 and TRBJ2-2; no definite D call. V lost 2 bases, J lost 0 bases, and 10 bases lay in between. The germline gives CDR1 MGHRA, CDR2 YSYEKL. CDR3 size: 16 residues. In nucleotides, the CDR3 is TGCGCCAGCAGCCAACTCAGGCTCGCGAACACCGGGGAGCTGTTTTTT. This encodes CASSQLRLANTGELFF.

This clonotype was counted only a few times. The CDR3, as DNA: TGCAGCGCCGGACAGGGGAGTCAGCCCCAGCATTTT. This gives the protein CSAGQGSQPQHF. The V gene is TRBV29-1, the J gene TRBJ1-5; 9 bases are a match to TRBD1. This CDR3 is built from 12 residues. Germline CDR1 reads SQVTM; CDR2 reads ANQGSEA. J gave up 6 bases and V 7 bases, and 4 bases lay outside the gene matches.

This clonotype was recorded at least ten times. The chain carries TRBV6-2 or TRBV6-3 and TRBJ2-2, with unresolved D. Germline lookup yields CDR1 MNHEY and CDR2 SVGEGT. This CDR3 has 13 residues. With 2 bases removed from V and 6 bases from J, the gap between germline ends came to 7 bases. The CDR3 protein is CASSYNSAGELFF. DNA of the CDR3: TGTGCCAGCAGTTACAACAGCGCCGGGGAGCTGTTTTTT.

This clonotype was observed at least ten times. The rearrangement joins TRBV7-2 to TRBJ2-2; D is possibly TRBD2 (6 bases). Germline V gene data show CDR1 as SGHTA and CDR2 as FQGNSA. Trimming pared 5 bases from V and 4 bases from J, leaving 11 bases between. This CDR3 has 14 residues. DNA of the CDR3: TGTGCCAGCAGCGGCGGGGCACGCACCGGGGAGCTGTTTTTT. This encodes CASSGGARTGELFF.

The sample holds many counts of this clonotype. The chain uses TRBV20-1 and TRBJ2-5; the D gene is possibly TRBD2 (6 bases). The V gene's germline CDR1 is DFQATT and CDR2 SNEGSKA (reference sequence). V was pared by 1 base and J by 6 bases, with 21 bases between. The CDR3 is made up of 16 amino acids. The CDR3 nucleotides are TGCAGTGCTAGAGCCCTTACTCGGGGGAGGACGAAGACCCAGTACTTC. It codes for CSARALTRGRTKTQYF.

This clonotype has at least ten counts. This sequence joins TRBV7-9 and TRBJ2-1; TRBD2 matches 13 bases. Germline CDR1 SEHNR, CDR2 FQNEAQ (reference sequence). V dropped 2 bases and J dropped 9; count of bases not matched to a gene: 13. The CDR3 extends over 18 amino acids. In DNA form, the CDR3 reads TGTGCCAGCAGCTTAAAAAGGAGGACTAGCGGGAGAAGGAGTGAGCAGTTCTTC. Its protein product is CASSLKRRTSGRRSEQFF. Full variable domain (remainder filled in from reference TRBV7-9 and TRBJ2-1): DTGVSQNPRHKITKRGQNVTFRCDPISEHNRLYWYRQTLGQGPEFLTYFQNEAQLEKSRLLSDRFSAERPKGSFSTLEIQRTEQGDSAMYLCASSLKRRTSGRRSEQFFGPGTRLTVL.

The sample holds many counts of this clonotype. The chain links TRBV5-1 to TRBJ2-2; TRBD1 matches at 8 bases. The CDR3 consists of 15 residues. The J segment lost 0 bases and the V segment lost 7 bases, leaving 5 bases of the junction unmatched. Per the germline V gene, CDR1 is SGHRS and CDR2 is YFSETQ. The CDR3: CASQPTGANTGELFF. Written as DNA, the CDR3 is TGCGCCAGCCAACCGACAGGGGCGAACACCGGGGAGCTGTTTTTT. The full variable domain, in which reference TRBV5-1 and TRBJ2-2 provide the parts outside the CDR3, is KAGVTQTPRYLIKTRGQQVTLSCSPISGHRSVSWYQQTPGQGLQFLFEYFSETQRNKGNFPGRFSGRQFSNSRSEMNVSTLELGDSALYLCASQPTGANTGELFFGEGSRLTVL.

This clonotype was detected many times. This chain uses TRBV20-1 with TRBJ1-1, with D perhaps TRBD1 (6 bases). The ends were cut back, 4 bases at V and 0 bases at J, with 18 bases in the middle. The CDR3 spans 16 residues. Looked up from germline, CDR1 is DFQATT and CDR2 is SNEGSKA (reference sequence). The CDR3 DNA reads TGCAGTGCTATAATCCCCGGGACATACATGAACACTGAAGCTTTCTTT. Amino acid sequence: CSAIIPGTYMNTEAFF.